Following are 30 T cell receptor beta chains from one sample sequenced in a study of human T cells and chemical hapten exposure (dated by TCRdb to the early 2020s). Unfractionated whole blood was collected in Tempus Blood RNA tubes, and total RNA was extracted from that blood. The receptor library was made with 5' RACE. Sequencing used an Illumina MiSeq. Through fastp at Q25 and MiXCR, TCRdb rebuilt clones from the public reads, retaining in-frame beta chains. Each CDR3 protein gets just one entry, which takes the most common genes and DNA from the rows behind it. A total of fewer than 150,000 distinct CDR3 sequences appear in this sample, 15% to 20% of them only once. 2.5% to 3% of the sample goes to the ten largest clones. The origin of the receptors is a human donor in good health.

A few counts support this clonotype. The gene calls are TRBV20-1 and TRBJ2-7; the D gene is possibly TRBD2 (5 bases). The germline CDR1 and CDR2 sequences are DFQATT and SNEGSKA (reference sequence). V was pared by 3 bases and J by 12 bases, with 15 bases between. The CDR3 length is 11 residues. DNA of the CDR3: TGCAGTGCTAGGTCGGGGAGATTATTGTACTTC. This encodes CSARSGRLLYF.

This clonotype was found many times. This chain links TRBV18 with TRBJ2-7; 8 bases line up with TRBD2. J gave up 0 bases and V 5 bases, and 6 bases lay outside the gene matches. From germline, CDR1 is KGHSH and CDR2 LQKENI. The CDR3 covers 15 residues. Here the CDR3 reads CASSKSGTSSYEQYF. The CDR3 DNA reads TGTGCCAGCTCAAAGAGCGGGACTAGCTCCTACGAGCAGTACTTC.

CDR3 sequence reads: CASSFSSSSVGQYF. DNA of the CDR3: TGTGCCAGCAGTTTTTCGTCCTCGTCTGTCGGGCAGTACTTC. The chain combines TRBV12-3 or TRBV12-4 with TRBJ2-7, with D hard to call. The CDR3 covers 14 residues. The V and J ends lost 3 bases and 9 bases respectively, with 18 bases between them.

This chain joins TRBV11-2 and TRBJ2-1; 7 nucleotides align to TRBD2. CDR1 SGHAT and CDR2 FQNNGV come from the germline V gene. Losses at the gene ends were 0 bases for V and 8 bases for J; bases not matched to a gene: 4. There are 14 residues in the CDR3. In DNA, the CDR3 is TGTGCCAGCAGCTTAGACACGGGAGGCGATGAGCAGTTCTTC. Translation gives CASSLDTGGDEQFF.

This clonotype was seen a handful of times. The rearrangement uses TRBV9 and TRBJ1-4, with 7 bases fitting TRBD1. There are 15 residues in the CDR3. Trimming at V came to 4 bases and at J to 7 bases, leaving 10 bases not matched to a gene. Germline CDR1 and CDR2: SGDLS and YYNGEE. The CDR3 protein is CASSPTGTATEKLFF. CDR3 DNA sequence: TGTGCCAGCAGCCCCACCGGGACAGCGACTGAAAAACTGTTTTTT.

This clonotype has more than one count but fewer than ten. V is TRBV29-1 and J is TRBJ2-1, with 7 bases aligning to TRBD2. This CDR3 is built from 16 residues. With V trimmed by 3 bases and J by 5 bases, 13 bases remained unmatched. Germline V gives CDR1 SQVTM, CDR2 ANQGSEA. In DNA, the CDR3 is TGCAGCGTTGATGGGCCTGCGGGAGCCCGCAACAATGAGCAGTTCTTC. This gives the protein CSVDGPAGARNNEQFF.

The rearrangement links TRBV7-2 to TRBJ1-1, with a tentative D call TRBD1 (6 bases). Trimming left V 0 bases short and J 6 bases short, with 14 bases between. CDR1 SGHTA and CDR2 FQGNSA come from the germline V gene. The CDR3 runs 15 residues. This CDR3 is CASSLAGTGPAEAFF. The CDR3 bases are TGTGCCAGCAGCTTAGCGGGAACAGGGCCAGCTGAAGCTTTCTTT.

This clonotype was picked up a small number of times. V and J are TRBV28 and TRBJ1-1; 7 nucleotides agree with TRBD1. The CDR3 contains 13 residues. CDR1 is MDHEN and CDR2 is SYDVKM in the germline V gene. With V trimmed by 4 bases and J by 4 bases, 3 bases remained unmatched. The DNA of the CDR3 is TGTGCCAGCAGTTCACAGGGGACCACTGAAGCTTTCTTT. Translating it yields CASSSQGTTEAFF. Using reference TRBV28 and TRBJ1-1 for the parts outside the CDR3, the full variable domain is DVKVTQSSRYLVKRTGEKVFLECVQDMDHENMFWYRQDPGLGLRLIYFSYDVKMKEKGDIPEGYSVSREKKERFSLILESASTNQTSMYLCASSSQGTTEAFFGQGTRLTVV.

The chain combines TRBV14 with TRBJ2-1, with D uncertain. This CDR3 is built from 13 residues. Germline V gene sequence: CDR1 SGHDN, CDR2 FVKESK. V lost 5 bases and J lost 10, with 15 bases in between. The DNA of the CDR3 is TGTGCCAGCAGCGAGGTGGGGAAATCGGAGCAGTTCTTC. Translation gives CASSEVGKSEQFF. The variable domain in full, with the rest retrieved from reference TRBV14 and TRBJ2-1, is EAGVTQFPSHSVIEKGQTVTLRCDPISGHDNLYWYRRVMGKEIKFLLHFVKESKQDESGMPNNRFLAERTGGTYSTLKVQPAELEDSGVYFCASSEVGKSEQFFGPGTRLTVL.

This clonotype was observed a few times. This chain connects TRBV3-1 to TRBJ2-3; D unresolved. V was clipped by 4 bases and J by 2 bases, with 13 bases between them. Per the germline V gene, CDR1 is LGHDT and CDR2 is YNNKEL (reference sequence). CDR3 length: 15 residues. This CDR3 reads CASSLKSVATDTQYF. The CDR3, as DNA: TGTGCCAGCAGCCTAAAGAGTGTAGCCACAGATACGCAGTATTTT.

The rearrangement uses TRBV11-2 and TRBJ2-7, with TRBD1 identical over 12 bases. Trimming removed 4 bases from V and 4 bases from J; junction bases left unmatched: 5. This CDR3 is built from 15 residues. Germline-derived CDR1 and CDR2 are SGHAT and FQNNGV. The CDR3 DNA reads TGTGCCAGCAGCTCCACGGGACAGGGGGCTTACGAGCAGTACTTC. It specifies CASSSTGQGAYEQYF. The whole variable domain, remainder taken from reference TRBV11-2 and TRBJ2-7, is EAGVAQSPRYKIIEKRQSVAFWCNPISGHATLYWYQQILGQGPKLLIQFQNNGVVDDSQLPKDRFSAERLKGVDSTLKIQPAKLEDSAVYLCASSSTGQGAYEQYFGPGTRLTVT.

The J gene is TRBJ1-4, the V gene TRBV5-1; D remains unclear. Germline V gives CDR1 SGHRS, CDR2 YFSETQ. This CDR3 contains 17 residues. V gave up 0 bases and J gave up 1 base, with 13 bases separating them. DNA of the CDR3: TGCGCCAGCAGCTTGGAGGCCCGGACGGGAACTAATGAAAAACTGTTTTTT. Amino acid sequence: CASSLEARTGTNEKLFF.

This clonotype has more than one count but fewer than ten. The chain combines TRBV7-9 with TRBJ2-5; TRBD1 might be the D (5 bases). The CDR3 covers 15 residues. Germline V gene sequence: CDR1 SEHNR, CDR2 FQNEAQ (reference sequence). V dropped 5 bases and J dropped 4 bases, with 17 bases sitting between them. The CDR3 region has the DNA TGTGCCAGCAGCCCACCCCTAGGGGATGGAGAGACCCAGTACTTC. Translated: CASSPPLGDGETQYF.

The chain links TRBV12-3 or TRBV12-4 to TRBJ2-1; 12 positions match TRBD2. Losses at the gene ends were 4 bases for V and 7 bases for J; bases not matched to a gene: 8. This CDR3 is built from 16 residues. The CDR3 region has the DNA TGTGCCAGCAGTTCCCCGACTAGCGGGAGTAGAAATGAGCAGTTCTTC. Amino acid sequence: CASSSPTSGSRNEQFF.

The chain combines TRBV28 with TRBJ1-6; D remains unclear. V shed 10 bases and J shed 7 bases, with 11 bases lying between them. Germline-derived CDR1 and CDR2 are MDHEN and SYDVKM. The CDR3 has 12 amino acids. The CDR3 spells CATRAPNSPLHF. CDR3 nucleotides: TGTGCCACCCGCGCCCCCAATTCACCCCTCCACTTT.

This clonotype has more than one count but fewer than ten. The rearrangement uses TRBV11-3 and TRBJ2-1; D is perhaps TRBD1 (5 bases). The CDR3 has 15 amino acids. Trimming took off 0 bases at V and 1 base at J, with 7 bases between the two ends. Germline V lookup: CDR1 SGHNT, CDR2 YENEEA. The CDR3: CASSLEGRSYNEQFF. The CDR3 coding sequence is TGTGCCAGCAGCTTAGAGGGGCGTTCCTACAATGAGCAGTTCTTC. Drawing the rest from reference TRBV11-3 and TRBJ2-1, the complete variable domain is EAGVVQSPRYKIIEKKQPVAFWCNPISGHNTLYWYLQNLGQGPELLIRYENEEAVDDSQLPKDRFSAERLKGVDSTLKIQPAELGDSAVYLCASSLEGRSYNEQFFGPGTRLTVL.

This clonotype turned up a few times. This sequence joins TRBV20-1 and TRBJ1-2; no clear D. The V end was cut by 2 bases, the J end by 3 bases, with 7 bases between. The germline V gene has CDR1 DFQATT and CDR2 SNEGSKA (reference sequence). The CDR3 has 12 amino acids. The CDR3 DNA sequence: TGCAGTGCTAGAATCCGGGACTATGGCTACACCTTC. Translated, it gives CSARIRDYGYTF.

A few counts support this clonotype. This chain uses TRBV29-1 with TRBJ1-2; D remains ambiguous. The CDR3 spans 13 residues. Germline-derived CDR1 and CDR2 are SQVTM and ANQGSEA. Trimming left V 0 bases short and J 4 bases short, with 9 bases between. DNA for the CDR3: TGCAGCGTTGAAGATCAGGCGCGCTATGGCTACACCTTC. Translated: CSVEDQARYGYTF.

The chain combines TRBV20-1 with TRBJ2-7, with D possibly being TRBD1 (6 bases). Trimming shortened V by 1 base and J by 5 bases, and 18 bases separated the two germline ends. The CDR3 loop spans 15 amino acids. Germline values: CDR1 DFQATT, CDR2 SNEGSKA (reference sequence). The CDR3 DNA reads TGCAGTGCTAGAGGCCTGCAGGGGTGGGTTGACGAGCAGTACTTC. It yields the protein CSARGLQGWVDEQYF.

This clonotype showed up just a few times. V and J are TRBV29-1 and TRBJ1-2, with 7 bases aligning to TRBD1. From germline, CDR1 is SQVTM and CDR2 ANQGSEA. This CDR3 region has 14 residues. V lost 4 bases to trimming and J lost 5 bases; unmatched junction nucleotides: 10. The CDR3 region is CSVAPRTGVYGYTF. CDR3 nucleotide sequence: TGCAGCGTTGCCCCCCGGACAGGTGTTTATGGCTACACCTTC. Filled out from reference TRBV29-1 and TRBJ1-2, the complete variable domain reads SAVISQKPSRDICQRGTSLTIQCQVDSQVTMMFWYRQQPGQSLTLIATANQGSEATYESGFVIDKFPISRPNLTFSTLTVSNMSPEDSSIYLCSVAPRTGVYGYTFGSGTRLTVV.

This clonotype occurred a few times. V usage is TRBV21-1 and J usage is TRBJ1-6; no check of the table's D call, TRBD1, against the DNA was made. TRBV21-1 is given as a pseudogene. The CDR3 spans 19 residues. CDR3 DNA sequence: TGTGCCAGCAGCAAACCCCCAGGCCGTCAAGGAGTGCGTAATTCACCCCTCCACTTT. This codes for CASSKPPGRQGVRNSPLHF.

The V call is TRBV6-6, the J call TRBJ1-2; the match to TRBD1 covers 7 bases. Trimming took 5 bases from V and 4 from J; bases not matched to a gene: 4. The germline gives CDR1 MNHNY, CDR2 SVGAGI (reference sequence). The CDR3 contains 13 residues. CDR3 bases: TGTGCCAGCAGTAAAGGGACAGTCTATGGCTACACCTTC. Residues: CASSKGTVYGYTF.

This clonotype showed up just a few times. The chain has TRBV20-1 and TRBJ2-5; 10 nucleotides align to TRBD2. Trimming took 4 bases from V and 7 from J; bases not matched to a gene: 12. The germline CDR1 and CDR2 sequences are DFQATT and SNEGSKA (reference sequence). This CDR3 spans 15 amino acids. As DNA, the CDR3 is TGCAGTGCTACCCTTACTAGCGGGAATTGGGGGACCCAGTACTTC. The encoded protein is CSATLTSGNWGTQYF.

This rearrangement joins TRBV28 to TRBJ2-2; D unresolved. This CDR3 is 13 amino acids long. V dropped 6 bases and J dropped 5 bases, with 10 bases sitting between them. CDR1 and CDR2 from the germline V gene are MDHEN and SYDVKM. CDR3 sequence: CASSHVYTGELFF. DNA for the CDR3: TGTGCCAGCAGCCACGTCTATACCGGGGAGCTGTTTTTT.

Only a few counts were recorded for this clonotype. V is TRBV28 and J is TRBJ2-7; TRBD2 agrees at 9 bases. J was trimmed by 2 bases and V by 5 bases; bases with no gene match: 16. The CDR3 spans 18 residues. Germline V gene lookup returns CDR1 MDHEN and CDR2 SYDVKM. The CDR3 DNA reads as TGTGCCAGCAGTACTGGGGGGCTAGCGGGAAGCGAAACCTACGAGCAGTACTTC. This encodes CASSTGGLAGSETYEQYF.

The V call is TRBV12-3 or TRBV12-4, the J call TRBJ2-3; TRBD1 matches 7 bases. This CDR3 spans 13 amino acids. V was clipped by 7 bases and J by 4 bases; unmatched bases: 5. The CDR3 sequence: CASTRQGADTQYF. The CDR3 coding sequence is TGTGCCAGCACCCGACAGGGAGCAGATACGCAGTATTTT.

This clonotype was seen a few times. The rearrangement uses TRBV5-1 and TRBJ1-3, with a weak D call TRBD1 (5 bases). This CDR3 spans 14 amino acids. Germline-derived CDR1 and CDR2 are SGHRS and YFSETQ. V dropped 2 bases and J dropped 1 base, with 7 bases sitting between them. CDR3 amino acids: CASSFGASGNTIYF. The CDR3 nucleotides read TGCGCCAGCAGCTTTGGGGCTTCTGGAAACACCATATATTTT.

This chain links TRBV28 with TRBJ2-1; TRBD2 matches at 14 bases. Per germline, CDR1 MDHEN and CDR2 SYDVKM. V lost 4 bases and J lost 7; bases outside the gene matches: 3. The CDR3 contains 15 residues. CDR3 DNA: TGTGCCAGCAGTTCCAGACTAGCGGGAGGGAATGAGCAGTTCTTC. Its translation: CASSSRLAGGNEQFF.

The chain links TRBV30 to TRBJ2-7, with D unclear. The CDR3 is 12 amino acids. Germline CDR1 is GTSNPN and CDR2 is SVGIG (reference sequence). V lost 2 bases and J lost 2, with 7 bases in between. CDR3 residues: CAWSLGTYEQYF. The CDR3 nucleotides are TGTGCCTGGAGTCTGGGGACCTACGAGCAGTACTTC.

This clonotype has more than one count but fewer than ten. The V gene is TRBV28, the J gene TRBJ1-2, with D tentatively TRBD1 (5 bases). In germline, CDR1 is MDHEN, CDR2 SYDVKM. V was trimmed by 8 bases and J by 8 bases, leaving 18 bases between them. This CDR3 spans 13 amino acids. DNA for the CDR3: TGTGCCAGCTCAATCGGGGGGAGGGTAGGCTACACCTTC. Encoded protein: CASSIGGRVGYTF.